These 7 T cell receptor beta chains share one sample of origin, sequenced in a study of T cell responses to AZD1222 COVID-19 vaccine. Here immunoSEQ multiplex PCR was the method, and the copy in TCRdb shows in-frame clones only, minus some. The sample has under 200,000 clones; about 92% are singletons. The sequencing used peripheral blood, collected on day 0 of AZD1222 vaccination. The origin of the receptors is an adult in good health.

This clone came up once. V gene TRBV7-6 combines with J gene TRBJ2-5, with TRBD1 matching over 8 bases. The germline CDR1 and CDR2 sequences are SGHVS and FNYEAQ. The CDR3 extends over 17 amino acids. The ends lost 8 bases at V and 0 bases at J; junction bases unmatched: 14. The chain's CDR3 is CASVKTGGTPDQETQYF. For the CDR3, the DNA is TGTGCCAGCGTCAAAACAGGGGGGACACCGGACCAAGAGACCCAGTACTTC.

This CDR3 is CASSPTSGRTPIGNNEQFF. In nucleotides, the CDR3 is TGTGCCAGCTCACCAACTAGCGGGAGGACCCCAATTGGGAACAATGAGCAGTTCTTC. The rearrangement uses TRBV18 and TRBJ2-1, with 12 bases fitting TRBD2. This CDR3 is 19 amino acids long. The V segment lost 2 bases and the J segment 5 bases; nucleotides outside the gene matches: 13. Germline CDR1 and CDR2: KGHSH and LQKENI.

The genes are TRBV4-1 and TRBJ1-5; D ambiguous. V lost 0 bases, J lost 9 bases, and 21 bases lay in between. The CDR3 loop spans 17 amino acids. Germline V CDR1 and CDR2: MGHRA, YSYEKL. CDR3 sequence reads: CASSQDHSPTIDPPQHF. DNA of the CDR3: TGCGCCAGCAGCCAAGACCACTCTCCCACGATTGACCCGCCCCAGCATTTT.

The gene calls are TRBV5-1 and TRBJ2-5; TRBD2 aligns across 11 bases. Trimming at V came to 0 bases and at J to 3 bases, leaving 10 bases not matched to a gene. This CDR3 is built from 18 residues. Germline V gene data show CDR1 as SGHRS and CDR2 as YFSETQ. As DNA, the CDR3 is TGCGCCAGCAGCTTGGGGACGAGCGCGGGACTAGCGGAAGAGACCCAGTACTTC. This codes for CASSLGTSAGLAEETQYF.

This chain joins TRBV12-3 or TRBV12-4 and TRBJ2-7; D remains ambiguous. The length of the CDR3 is 12 residues. The V end lost 5 bases, the J end lost 3 bases, and 8 bases lay between the germline ends. In DNA form, the CDR3 reads TGTGCCAGCAGTCAAGACAACTACGAGCAGTACTTC. It codes for CASSQDNYEQYF.

V is TRBV28 and J is TRBJ2-7; 9 positions match TRBD2. J lost 2 bases, V lost 6 bases, and 2 bases had no gene match. Germline CDR1 MDHEN, CDR2 SYDVKM. CDR3 length: 13 amino acids. CDR3 in amino acids: CASSRLAAYEQYF. The CDR3 DNA reads as TGTGCCAGCAGCAGACTAGCGGCCTACGAGCAGTACTTC.

The chain recombines TRBV5-1 with TRBJ1-6; maybe TRBD1 (5 bases). Trimming left V 4 bases short and J 10 bases short, with 15 bases between. Per germline, CDR1 SGHRS and CDR2 YFSETQ. The CDR3 is 14 residues long. As DNA, the CDR3 is TGCGCCAGCAGCGAAATCACGGGGGAGTCACCCCTCCACTTT. Residues: CASSEITGESPLHF.